This entry lists 26 T cell receptor beta chains sequenced from one sample in a study of OX40 agonist ivuxolimab in advanced cancers. Libraries were prepared by immunoSEQ multiplex PCR; TCRdb keeps only in-frame clonotypes and omits some of them. The sample yields about 64,000 clones, approximately 88% seen once. Material: CD4+ or CD8+ T cells sorted from blood, obtained in a trial of the OX40 agonist ivuxolimab. These receptors all stem from an adult with an advanced solid tumor such as melanoma, head and neck, liver or kidney cancer.

This chain's CDR3 is CASSPTSGRYNEQFF. The DNA of the CDR3 is TGTGCCAGCAGCCCAACTAGCGGGAGGTACAATGAGCAGTTCTTC. The chain employs TRBV14 and TRBJ2-1; TRBD2 matches 12 bases. V lost 4 bases and J lost 4; bases outside the gene matches: 2. The length of the CDR3 is 15 residues. Germline assignment: CDR1 SGHDN and CDR2 FVKESK.

This chain links TRBV7-3 with TRBJ2-7, with 7 bases fitting TRBD1. CDR1 SGHTA and CDR2 FQGTGA come from the germline V gene. There are 13 residues in the CDR3. V lost 6 bases and J lost 4; bases outside the gene matches: 6. The CDR3 sequence is CASRTGTDYEQYF. As DNA, the CDR3 is TGTGCCAGCAGGACCGGGACAGATTACGAGCAGTACTTC.

This chain uses TRBV11-2 with TRBJ2-7, with TRBD1 matching 11 bases. There are 14 residues in the CDR3. V lost 8 bases, J lost 3 bases, and 6 bases stayed unmatched. The germline V gene has CDR1 SGHAT and CDR2 FQNNGV. CDR3 nucleotides: TGTGCCAGCGCTACCGGGACAGGGGGCTACGAGCAGTACTTC. Translating gives CASATGTGGYEQYF.

The rearrangement joins TRBV19 to TRBJ2-1; TRBD1 matches 9 bases. This CDR3 is built from 13 residues. CDR1 is LNHDA and CDR2 is SQIVND in the germline V gene (reference sequence). After removal of 5 bases from V and 9 bases from J, the junction contained 5 bases not matched to a gene. The CDR3 region is CASSRTGGSEQFF. The CDR3 DNA reads as TGTGCCAGTAGTCGTACAGGGGGCAGTGAGCAGTTCTTC. Supplemented by reference TRBV19 and TRBJ2-1, the full variable domain reads DGGITQSPKYLFRKEGQNVTLSCEQNLNHDAMYWYRQDPGQGLRLIYYSQIVNDFQKGDIAEGYSVSREKKESFPLTVTSAQKNPTAFYLCASSRTGGSEQFFGPGTRLTVL.

The gene calls are TRBV21-1 and TRBJ2-1; the listed D gene, TRBD2, was not tested against the DNA. TRBV21-1 is assigned pseudogene status. The CDR3 is made up of 15 amino acids. CDR3 loop: CASSIAYGGFFEQFF. For the CDR3, the DNA is TGTGCCAGCAGCATAGCTTACGGGGGATTCTTCGAGCAGTTCTTC.

The chain recombines TRBV15 with TRBJ2-2; 7 positions match TRBD1. The CDR3 runs 16 residues. Trimming removed 2 bases from V and 2 bases from J; junction bases left unmatched: 5. CDR1 is LNHNV and CDR2 is YYDKDF in the germline V gene (reference sequence). CDR3 loop: CATSRSGTVNTGELFF. The CDR3 bases are TGTGCCACCAGCAGATCCGGGACAGTAAACACCGGGGAGCTGTTTTTT.

The gene calls are TRBV7-8 and TRBJ2-3; D remains ambiguous. In germline, CDR1 is SGHVS, CDR2 FQNEAQ. The ends were cut back, 6 bases at V and 5 bases at J, with 9 bases in the middle. The CDR3 covers 12 residues. The CDR3 DNA is TGTGCCAGCAGACTAACGGGAGATACGCAGTATTTT. This encodes CASRLTGDTQYF. Full variable domain (rest looked up from reference TRBV7-8 and TRBJ2-3): GAGVSQSPRYKVAKRGQDVALRCDPISGHVSLFWYQQALGQGPEFLTYFQNEAQLDKSGLPSDRFFAERPEGSVSTLKIQRTQQEDSAVYLCASRLTGDTQYFGPGTRLTVL.

The V call is TRBV9, the J call TRBJ2-1, with a weak D call TRBD1 (5 bases). The CDR3 has 13 amino acids. CDR1 is SGDLS, CDR2 YYNGEE, per germline. V lost 5 bases to trimming and J lost 4 bases, with 10 bases between them. The CDR3 sequence is CASSQGAYNEQFF. The CDR3 DNA sequence: TGTGCCAGCAGTCAGGGCGCATACAATGAGCAGTTCTTC.

The chain joins TRBV7-9 to TRBJ2-1; no firm D call. Trimming took off 5 bases at V and 1 base at J, with 12 bases between the two ends. The CDR3 spans 15 residues. Germline V gene sequence: CDR1 SEHNR, CDR2 FQNEAQ (reference sequence). The CDR3 loop reads CASSPRASSYNEQFF. In DNA form, the CDR3 reads TGTGCCAGCAGCCCGCGAGCCTCATCCTACAATGAGCAGTTCTTC.

This sequence joins TRBV6-1 and TRBJ2-7; TRBD1 agrees at 12 bases. CDR1 and CDR2 from the germline V gene are MNHNS and SASEGT. Trimming removed 6 bases from V and 4 bases from J; junction bases left unmatched: 7. The CDR3 is 15 amino acids. The CDR3 region has the DNA TGTGCCAGCAGGCCGGGACAGGGGGCTTTATACGAGCAGTACTTC. Amino acid sequence: CASRPGQGALYEQYF.

This chain links TRBV15 with TRBJ2-1; 10 nucleotides match TRBD2. The CDR3 loop spans 17 amino acids. The germline gives CDR1 LNHNV, CDR2 YYDKDF (reference sequence). J gave up 9 bases and V 3 bases, and 14 bases lay outside the gene matches. CDR3 bases: TGTGCCACCAGCAGCTCGGCGAGGGGGCTAGCGGGAGTTGAGCAGTTCTTC. As protein: CATSSSARGLAGVEQFF.

The CDR3 DNA reads TGTGCCAGTAGTTCCCTTGAGGGGGCGCAGTATTTT. Amino acids: CASSSLEGAQYF. The genes are TRBV19 and TRBJ2-3, with D possibly being TRBD1 (6 bases). The CDR3 runs 12 residues. V lost 5 bases to trimming and J lost 10 bases, with 13 bases between them. Germline-derived CDR1 and CDR2 are LNHDA and SQIVND (reference sequence). Full variable domain (outside the CDR3, taken from reference TRBV19 and TRBJ2-3): DGGITQSPKYLFRKEGQNVTLSCEQNLNHDAMYWYRQDPGQGLRLIYYSQIVNDFQKGDIAEGYSVSREKKESFPLTVTSAQKNPTAFYLCASSSLEGAQYFGPGTRLTVL.

The chain recombines TRBV5-1 with TRBJ2-2; D not certain. Germline V CDR1 and CDR2: SGHRS, YFSETQ. V was shortened by 4 bases and J by 3 bases, with 7 bases between the two germline ends. The length of the CDR3 is 13 residues. As DNA, the CDR3 is TGCGCCAGCAGCCCGGCTGACACCGGGGAGCTGTTTTTT. Its protein is CASSPADTGELFF. Full variable domain (remainder filled in from reference TRBV5-1 and TRBJ2-2): KAGVTQTPRYLIKTRGQQVTLSCSPISGHRSVSWYQQTPGQGLQFLFEYFSETQRNKGNFPGRFSGRQFSNSRSEMNVSTLELGDSALYLCASSPADTGELFFGEGSRLTVL.

V and J are TRBV4-2 and TRBJ2-2; D possibly uses TRBD1 or TRBD2 (6 bases each). The CDR3 totals 16 residues. From germline, CDR1 is LGHNA and CDR2 YNFKEQ. Trimming shortened V by 0 bases and J by 4 bases, and 12 bases separated the two germline ends. The CDR3 loop is CASSQDRQEGTGELFF. The CDR3 coding sequence is TGTGCCAGCAGCCAAGATCGACAGGAGGGCACCGGGGAGCTGTTTTTT.

The chain links TRBV5-1 to TRBJ2-1, with TRBD1 identical over 7 bases. Germline V gene sequence: CDR1 SGHRS, CDR2 YFSETQ. The CDR3 sequence is 15 residues long. The V segment lost 0 bases and the J segment 4 bases; nucleotides outside the gene matches: 4. The CDR3 spells CASSLAATGYNEQFF. The CDR3 DNA sequence: TGCGCCAGCAGCTTGGCTGCGACAGGGTACAATGAGCAGTTCTTC.

The rearrangement uses TRBV6-5 and TRBJ1-4; 8 bases match TRBD1. The CDR3 runs to 13 residues. Germline trimming cut 8 bases from V and 6 bases from J; bases unmatched to any gene: 5. Germline V gene sequence: CDR1 MNHEY, CDR2 SVGAGI. This CDR3 is CASLDREYEKLFF. The CDR3 DNA sequence: TGTGCCAGCTTGGACAGGGAATATGAAAAACTGTTTTTT.

This rearrangement joins TRBV15 to TRBJ2-7; the match to TRBD1 covers 8 bases. The germline CDR1 and CDR2 sequences are LNHNV and YYDKDF (reference sequence). The CDR3 sequence is 14 residues long. J gave up 0 bases and V 7 bases, and 5 bases lay outside the gene matches. The CDR3 loop reads CATKGQESSYEQYF. CDR3 bases: TGTGCCACCAAGGGACAGGAATCCTCCTACGAGCAGTACTTC.

The chain carries TRBV19 and TRBJ1-5, with a possible D match to TRBD1 (6 bases). This CDR3 spans 15 amino acids. V lost 1 base, J lost 0 bases, and 7 bases lay in between. Germline values: CDR1 LNHDA, CDR2 SQIVND (reference sequence). CDR3 DNA: TGTGCCAGTAGTATAGCACAGGGTAGCAATCAGCCCCAGCATTTT. It encodes CASSIAQGSNQPQHF.

The CDR3 loop is CASSVGPTRNTGELFF. In nucleotides, the CDR3 is TGTGCCAGCAGCGTAGGCCCGACTAGGAACACCGGGGAGCTGTTTTTT. V usage is TRBV9 and J usage is TRBJ2-2; weak D call: TRBD2 (6 bases). Germline CDR1 and CDR2: SGDLS and YYNGEE. This CDR3 comprises 16 residues. Trimming took 0 bases from V and 1 from J, leaving 10 bases between them. Full variable domain (remainder filled in from reference TRBV9 and TRBJ2-2): DSGVTQTPKHLITATGQRVTLRCSPRSGDLSVYWYQQSLDQGLQFLIQYYNGEERAKGNILERFSAQQFPDLHSELNLSSLELGDSALYFCASSVGPTRNTGELFFGEGSRLTVL.

This clone was picked up one time. The chain recombines TRBV6-5 with TRBJ2-2; D perhaps matches TRBD2 (6 bases). V lost 2 bases and J 4 bases, leaving 14 bases between the germline ends. From germline, CDR1 is MNHEY and CDR2 SVGAGI. This CDR3 is built from 16 residues. The CDR3 is CASSYVSGVGTGELFF. CDR3 in DNA: TGTGCCAGCAGTTACGTTTCGGGAGTGGGCACCGGGGAGCTGTTTTTT.

This clone was seen a few times. The rearrangement joins TRBV25-1 to TRBJ2-7; the D is unclear. The CDR3 extends over 13 amino acids. Trimming took off 5 bases at V and 3 bases at J, with 11 bases between the two ends. Germline lookup yields CDR1 MGHDK and CDR2 SYGVNS. CDR3 region: CASSKGGDYEQYF. For the CDR3, the DNA is TGTGCCAGCAGTAAAGGCGGAGACTACGAGCAGTACTTC.

This clone has just a few counts. V usage is TRBV28 and J usage is TRBJ1-5; a possible D gene is TRBD1 (5 bases). CDR1 is MDHEN, CDR2 SYDVKM, per germline. The length of the CDR3 is 12 residues. Between the trimmed V and J ends, which lost 7 bases and 2 bases, there was a span of 6 bases. CDR3 sequence (DNA): TGTGCCAGCATAGGGGGCAATCAGCCCCAGCATTTT. It is translated as CASIGGNQPQHF.

The CDR3: CASSPESQGPYEQYF. The CDR3 nucleotides read TGTGCCAGCTCACCAGAGTCCCAGGGGCCCTACGAGCAGTACTTC. The chain joins TRBV18 to TRBJ2-7, with D perhaps TRBD1 (6 bases). Germline loops: CDR1 KGHSH, CDR2 LQKENI. This CDR3 comprises 15 residues. V was trimmed by 2 bases and J by 2 bases, leaving 13 bases between them.

The chain carries TRBV7-6 and TRBJ2-5; a possible D gene is TRBD1 (5 bases). In germline, CDR1 is SGHVS, CDR2 FNYEAQ. CDR3 length: 14 amino acids. V gave up 1 base and J gave up 5 bases, with 11 bases separating them. CDR3 residues: CASSLGIGAETQYF. In DNA, the CDR3 is TGTGCCAGCAGCTTAGGAATAGGGGCCGAGACCCAGTACTTC.

This clone is a singleton in its sample. The gene calls are TRBV28 and TRBJ1-6; 8 bases match TRBD1. The CDR3 length is 15 residues. V gave up 6 bases and J gave up 6 bases; unmatched junction bases: 7. CDR1 is MDHEN, CDR2 SYDVKM, per germline. The CDR3, as DNA: TGTGCCAGCAGACCTGGACAGGGCCTTAATTCACCCCTCCACTTT. Its protein is CASRPGQGLNSPLHF.

With regard to this clone: Other nucleotide sequences from this sample produce the same CDR3. The chain combines TRBV29-1 with TRBJ2-2; possibly TRBD2 for D (7 bases). The germline V gene encodes CDR1 SQVTM and CDR2 ANQGSEA. Deletions cut 4 bases from V and 5 bases from J, with 14 bases between. The length of the CDR3 is 14 residues. The CDR3 DNA reads TGCAGCGTTGGGGGGGGGCGAGAAACCGGGGAGCTGTTTTTT. Amino acids: CSVGGGRETGELFF.